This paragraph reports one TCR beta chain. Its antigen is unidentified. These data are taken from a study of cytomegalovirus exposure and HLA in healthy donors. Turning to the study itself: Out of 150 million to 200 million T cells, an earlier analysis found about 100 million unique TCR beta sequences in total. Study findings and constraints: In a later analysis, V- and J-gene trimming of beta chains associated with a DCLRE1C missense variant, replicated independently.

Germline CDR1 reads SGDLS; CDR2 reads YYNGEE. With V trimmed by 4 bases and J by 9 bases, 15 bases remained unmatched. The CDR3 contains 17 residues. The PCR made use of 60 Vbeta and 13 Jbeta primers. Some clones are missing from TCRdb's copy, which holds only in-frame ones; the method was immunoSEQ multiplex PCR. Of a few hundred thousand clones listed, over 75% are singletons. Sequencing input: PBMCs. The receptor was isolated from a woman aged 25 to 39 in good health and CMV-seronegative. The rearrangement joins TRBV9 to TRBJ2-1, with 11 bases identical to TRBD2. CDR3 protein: CASSPGPSSGRAVEQFF. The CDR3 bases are TGTGCCAGCAGCCCCGGCCCCAGTAGCGGGAGGGCCGTTGAGCAGTTCTTC.